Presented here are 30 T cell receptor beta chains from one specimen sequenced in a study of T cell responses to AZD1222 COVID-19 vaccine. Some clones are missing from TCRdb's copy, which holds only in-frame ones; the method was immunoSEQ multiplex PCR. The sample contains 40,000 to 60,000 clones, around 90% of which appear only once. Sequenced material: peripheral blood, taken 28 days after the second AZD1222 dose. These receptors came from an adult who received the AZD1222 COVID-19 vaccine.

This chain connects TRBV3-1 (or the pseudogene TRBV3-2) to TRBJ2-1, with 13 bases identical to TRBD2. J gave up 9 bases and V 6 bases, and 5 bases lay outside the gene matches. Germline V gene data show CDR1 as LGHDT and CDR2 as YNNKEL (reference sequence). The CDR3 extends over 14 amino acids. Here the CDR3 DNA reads TGTGCCAGCAGGGGGACTAGCGGGGTGGGTGAGCAGTTCTTC. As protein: CASRGTSGVGEQFF.

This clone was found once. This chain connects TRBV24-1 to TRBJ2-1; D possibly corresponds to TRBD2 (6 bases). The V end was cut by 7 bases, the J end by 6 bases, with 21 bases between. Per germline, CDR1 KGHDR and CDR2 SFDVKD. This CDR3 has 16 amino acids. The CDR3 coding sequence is TGTGCCACCAGCTACCGACGGCGGAGGGCCTCCAATGAGCAGTTCTTC. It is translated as CATSYRRRRASNEQFF.

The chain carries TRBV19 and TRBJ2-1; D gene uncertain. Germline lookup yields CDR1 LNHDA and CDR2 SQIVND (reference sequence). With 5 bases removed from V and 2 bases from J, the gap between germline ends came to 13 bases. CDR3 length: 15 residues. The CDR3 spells CASSLRGPPYNEQFF. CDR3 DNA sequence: TGTGCCAGTAGTCTAAGAGGTCCGCCCTACAATGAGCAGTTCTTC.

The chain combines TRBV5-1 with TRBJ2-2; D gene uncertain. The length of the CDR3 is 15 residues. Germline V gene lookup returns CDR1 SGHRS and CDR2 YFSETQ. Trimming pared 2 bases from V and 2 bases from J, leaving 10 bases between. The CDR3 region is CASSLTNPNTGELFF. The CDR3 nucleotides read TGCGCCAGCAGCTTAACGAATCCAAACACCGGGGAGCTGTTTTTT.

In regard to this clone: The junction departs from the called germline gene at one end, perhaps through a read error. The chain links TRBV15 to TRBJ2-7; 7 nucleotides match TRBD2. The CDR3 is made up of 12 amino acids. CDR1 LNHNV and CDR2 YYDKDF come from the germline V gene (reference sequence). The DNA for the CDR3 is TGTGCCACCAGCAGAGACGGGACTAAGTCGCGCTTC. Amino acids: CATSRDGTKSRF.

Here the CDR3 DNA reads TGTGCCAGCAGCTTGGGGACGTACAATGAGCAGTTCTTC. Protein product: CASSLGTYNEQFF. The chain couples TRBV11-1 to TRBJ2-1; D is tentatively TRBD1 or TRBD2 (5 bases each). V lost 3 bases and J 4 bases, leaving 7 bases between the germline ends. Germline V gives CDR1 SGHAT, CDR2 FQDESV (reference sequence). The CDR3 totals 13 residues.

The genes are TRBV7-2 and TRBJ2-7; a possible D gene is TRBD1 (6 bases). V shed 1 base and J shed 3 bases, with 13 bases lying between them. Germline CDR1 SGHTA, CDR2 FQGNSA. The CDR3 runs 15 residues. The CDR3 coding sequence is TGTGCCAGCAGCTTAGATGCAGGGGTAATCTACGAGCAGTACTTC. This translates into CASSLDAGVIYEQYF.

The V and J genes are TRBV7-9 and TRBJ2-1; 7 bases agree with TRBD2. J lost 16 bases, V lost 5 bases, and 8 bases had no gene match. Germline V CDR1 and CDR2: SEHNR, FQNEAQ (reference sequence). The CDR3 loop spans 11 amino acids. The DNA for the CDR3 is TGTGCCAGCAGCCTCCGGACTAGTTGTTTCTTC. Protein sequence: CASSLRTSCFF.

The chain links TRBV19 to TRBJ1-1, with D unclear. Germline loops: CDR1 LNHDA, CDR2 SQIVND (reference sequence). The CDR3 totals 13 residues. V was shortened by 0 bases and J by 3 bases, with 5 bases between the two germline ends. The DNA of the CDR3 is TGTGCCAGTAGTATAGACAGGCACACTGAAGCTTTCTTT. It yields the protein CASSIDRHTEAFF. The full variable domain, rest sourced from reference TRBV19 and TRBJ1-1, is DGGITQSPKYLFRKEGQNVTLSCEQNLNHDAMYWYRQDPGQGLRLIYYSQIVNDFQKGDIAEGYSVSREKKESFPLTVTSAQKNPTAFYLCASSIDRHTEAFFGQGTRLTVV.

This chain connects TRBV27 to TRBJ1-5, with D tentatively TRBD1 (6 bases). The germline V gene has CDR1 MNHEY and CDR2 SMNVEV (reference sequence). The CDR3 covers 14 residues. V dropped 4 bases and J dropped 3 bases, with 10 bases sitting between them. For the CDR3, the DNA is TGTGCCAGCAGTTACGGGGGCCACAATCAGCCCCAGCATTTT. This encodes CASSYGGHNQPQHF.

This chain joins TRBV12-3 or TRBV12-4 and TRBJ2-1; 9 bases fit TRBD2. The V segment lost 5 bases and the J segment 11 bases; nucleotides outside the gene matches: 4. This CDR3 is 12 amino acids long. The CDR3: CASSLSGGKQFF. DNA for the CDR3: TGTGCCAGCAGTCTTAGCGGGGGAAAGCAGTTCTTC.

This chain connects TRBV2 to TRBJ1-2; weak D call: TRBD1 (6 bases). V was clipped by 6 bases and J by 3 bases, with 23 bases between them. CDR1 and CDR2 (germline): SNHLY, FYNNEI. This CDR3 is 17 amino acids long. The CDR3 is CASREQGLWSLDYGYTF. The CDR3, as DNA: TGTGCCAGCAGGGAACAGGGTTTATGGTCCTTAGACTATGGCTACACCTTC.

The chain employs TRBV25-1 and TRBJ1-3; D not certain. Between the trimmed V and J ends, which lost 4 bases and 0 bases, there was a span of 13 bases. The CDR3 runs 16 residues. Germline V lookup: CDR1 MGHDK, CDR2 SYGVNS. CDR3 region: CASSAPSSPSGNTIYF. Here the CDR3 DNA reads TGTGCCAGCAGTGCCCCGTCCTCTCCCTCTGGAAACACCATATATTTT.

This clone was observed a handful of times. CDR3: CASSPRDRNQETQYF. DNA for the CDR3: TGTGCCAGCAGCCCCCGGGACAGGAATCAAGAGACCCAGTACTTC. V and J are TRBV3-1 (or the pseudogene TRBV3-2) and TRBJ2-5; 8 bases are a match to TRBD1. Trimming took 4 bases from V and 2 from J; bases not matched to a gene: 6. Germline lookup yields CDR1 LGHDT and CDR2 YNNKEL (reference sequence). This CDR3 is 15 amino acids long.

This CDR3 reads CASGTGRFNYGYTF. CDR3 nucleotides: TGTGCCAGTGGGACAGGGAGGTTCAACTATGGCTACACCTTC. V is TRBV19 and J is TRBJ1-2, with 9 bases identical to TRBD1. The ends lost 8 bases at V and 2 bases at J; junction bases unmatched: 6. Germline V CDR1 and CDR2: LNHDA, SQIVND (reference sequence). The CDR3 has 14 amino acids.

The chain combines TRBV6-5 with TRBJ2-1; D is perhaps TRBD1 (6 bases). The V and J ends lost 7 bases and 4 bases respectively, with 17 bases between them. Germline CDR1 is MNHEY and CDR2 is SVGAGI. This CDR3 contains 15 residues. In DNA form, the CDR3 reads TGTGCCAGCAACTTACAGGGTCGTTCATACAATGAGCAGTTCTTC. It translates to CASNLQGRSYNEQFF.

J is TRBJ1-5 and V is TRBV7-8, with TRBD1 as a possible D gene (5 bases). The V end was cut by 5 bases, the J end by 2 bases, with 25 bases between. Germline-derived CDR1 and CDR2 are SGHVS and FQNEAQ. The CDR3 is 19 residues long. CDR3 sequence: CASSTSPGPGPGGNQPQHF. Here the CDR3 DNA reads TGTGCCAGCAGCACTTCTCCGGGGCCAGGTCCTGGAGGCAATCAGCCCCAGCATTTT.

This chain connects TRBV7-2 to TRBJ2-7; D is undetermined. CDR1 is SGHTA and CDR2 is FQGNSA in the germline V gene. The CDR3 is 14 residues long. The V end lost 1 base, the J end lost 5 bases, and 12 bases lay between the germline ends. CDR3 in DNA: TGTGCCAGCAGCTTAGATTCAGGTGCCCACGAGCAGTACTTC. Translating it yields CASSLDSGAHEQYF.

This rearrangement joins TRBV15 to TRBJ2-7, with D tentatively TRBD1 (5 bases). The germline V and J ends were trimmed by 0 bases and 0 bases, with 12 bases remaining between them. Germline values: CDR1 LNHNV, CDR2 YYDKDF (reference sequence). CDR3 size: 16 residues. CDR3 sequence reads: CATSRDLGQSSYEQYF. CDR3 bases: TGTGCCACCAGCAGAGATCTGGGGCAGTCCTCCTACGAGCAGTACTTC.

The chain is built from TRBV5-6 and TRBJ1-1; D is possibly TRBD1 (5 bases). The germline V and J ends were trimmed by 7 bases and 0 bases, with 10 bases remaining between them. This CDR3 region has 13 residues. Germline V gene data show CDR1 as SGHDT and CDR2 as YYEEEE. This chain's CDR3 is CASLRQMNTEAFF. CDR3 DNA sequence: TGTGCCAGCTTACGACAGATGAACACTGAAGCTTTCTTT.

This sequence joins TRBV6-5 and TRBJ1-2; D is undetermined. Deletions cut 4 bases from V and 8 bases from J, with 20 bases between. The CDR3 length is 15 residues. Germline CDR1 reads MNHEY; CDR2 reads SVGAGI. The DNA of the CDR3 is TGTGCCAGCAGTTTAGAAGGACGCCCCGGCAGCGGCTACACCTTC. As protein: CASSLEGRPGSGYTF.

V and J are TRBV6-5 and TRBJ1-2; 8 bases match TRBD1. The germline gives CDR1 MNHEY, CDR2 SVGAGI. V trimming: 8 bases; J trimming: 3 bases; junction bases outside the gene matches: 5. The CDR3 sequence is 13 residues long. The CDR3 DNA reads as TGTGCCAGCGGGGCAGGGGGCTACTATGGCTACACCTTC. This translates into CASGAGGYYGYTF.

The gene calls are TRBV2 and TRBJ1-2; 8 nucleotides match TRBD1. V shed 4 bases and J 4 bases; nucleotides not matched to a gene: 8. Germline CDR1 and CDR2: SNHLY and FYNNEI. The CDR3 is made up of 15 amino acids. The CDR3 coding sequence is TGTGCCAGCAGTGCCCTGGGGACAGGCGGCTATGGCTACACCTTC. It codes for CASSALGTGGYGYTF.

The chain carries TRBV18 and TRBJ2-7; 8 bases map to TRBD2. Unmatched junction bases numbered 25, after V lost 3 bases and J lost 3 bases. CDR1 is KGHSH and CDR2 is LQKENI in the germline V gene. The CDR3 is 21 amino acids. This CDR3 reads CASSPVATAGVVSALRYEQYF. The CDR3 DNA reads TGTGCCAGCTCACCGGTCGCCACAGCGGGAGTAGTGTCCGCCCTCCGCTACGAGCAGTACTTC.

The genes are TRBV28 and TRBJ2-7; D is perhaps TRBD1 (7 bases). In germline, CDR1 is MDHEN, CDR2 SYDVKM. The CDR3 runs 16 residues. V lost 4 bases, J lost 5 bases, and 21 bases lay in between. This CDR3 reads CASSSPWGDSLNEQYF. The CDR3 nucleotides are TGTGCCAGCAGTTCCCCTTGGGGGGACAGCCTCAACGAGCAGTACTTC. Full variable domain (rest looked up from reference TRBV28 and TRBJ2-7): DVKVTQSSRYLVKRTGEKVFLECVQDMDHENMFWYRQDPGLGLRLIYFSYDVKMKEKGDIPEGYSVSREKKERFSLILESASTNQTSMYLCASSSPWGDSLNEQYFGPGTRLTVT.

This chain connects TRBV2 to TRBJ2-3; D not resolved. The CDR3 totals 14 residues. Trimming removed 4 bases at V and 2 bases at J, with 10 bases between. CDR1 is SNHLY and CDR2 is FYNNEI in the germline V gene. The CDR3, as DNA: TGTGCCAGCAGTGCGGGTCCGCCCACAGATACGCAGTATTTT. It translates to CASSAGPPTDTQYF.

The CDR3, as DNA: TGTGCCACATATGGGGGGGACCAGGGATCCACTGAAGCTTTCTTT. This codes for CATYGGDQGSTEAFF. The gene calls are TRBV6-5 and TRBJ1-1; maybe TRBD1 (5 bases). CDR3 length equals 15 residues. The germline V and J ends were trimmed by 10 bases and 4 bases, with 22 bases remaining between them. Germline CDR1 and CDR2: MNHEY and SVGAGI.

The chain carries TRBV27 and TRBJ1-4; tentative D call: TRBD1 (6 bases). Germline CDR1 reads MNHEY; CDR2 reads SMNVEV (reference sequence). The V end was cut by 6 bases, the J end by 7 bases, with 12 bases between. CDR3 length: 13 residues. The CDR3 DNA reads TGTGCCAGCAGGGGGGGGGCAGGTGAAAAACTGTTTTTT. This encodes CASRGGAGEKLFF. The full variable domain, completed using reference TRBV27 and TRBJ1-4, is EAQVTQNPRYLITVTGKKLTVTCSQNMNHEYMSWYRQDPGLGLRQIYYSMNVEVTDKGDVPEGYKVSRKEKRNFPLILESPSPNQTSLYFCASRGGAGEKLFFGSGTQLSVL.

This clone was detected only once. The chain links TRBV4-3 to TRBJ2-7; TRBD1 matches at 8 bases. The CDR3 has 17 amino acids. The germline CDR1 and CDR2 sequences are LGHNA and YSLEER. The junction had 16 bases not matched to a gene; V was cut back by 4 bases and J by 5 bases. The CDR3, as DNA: TGCGCCAGCAGCCCGCGGGTTCGGGACAGGTTTTTTCACGAGCAGTACTTC. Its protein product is CASSPRVRDRFFHEQYF.

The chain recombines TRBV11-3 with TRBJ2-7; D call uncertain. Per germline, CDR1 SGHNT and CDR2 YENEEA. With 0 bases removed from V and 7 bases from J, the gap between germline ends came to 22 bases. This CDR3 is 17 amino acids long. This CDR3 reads CASSLDIRTLQGLEQYF. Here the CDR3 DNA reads TGTGCCAGCAGCTTAGATATCCGGACCCTCCAAGGTCTGGAGCAGTACTTC.